There are a few counts of the clone carrying this T cell receptor (beta chain). V lost 4 bases and J lost 2, with 9 bases in between. The CDR3 spans 13 residues. Germline V lookup: CDR1 SGHNT, CDR2 YENEEA. The table came from immunoSEQ multiplex PCR; TCRdb's copy has only in-frame clones and leaves some out. The data contain approximately 9,800 clones, over 80% of them singletons. Sample time point: 2015-2016 season, 7 days after influenza vaccination. Each time point used about 35 to 100 mL of blood. This specimen belongs to a study of follicular helper T cells after annual influenza vaccination. At the level of the study: Sampling occurred days 0, 7 and 28 after each influenza vaccination.

The sequenced sample was CXCR5- memory CD4+ T cells sorted from blood, obtained 7 days after influenza vaccination. The gene calls are TRBV11-3 and TRBJ2-7; D uncertain. This TCR derives from an adult who received the influenza vaccine. This CDR3 is CASSSVPTYEQYF. The CDR3 coding sequence is TGTGCCAGCAGCTCAGTCCCGACCTACGAGCAGTACTTC.